A selection of T cell receptor beta chains follows, all from one sample in a study of metastatic and nonmetastatic thyroid tumors. TCRdb re-clonotyped the PCR reads via MiXCR. The sample records about 33,000 clones, about a sixth being singletons. Sequenced material: blood. Every receptor here comes from a female donor with papillary thyroid cancer or a benign thyroid nodule (not recorded which). Some clones in this sample may be carry-over from other donors' samples. The CDR3 runs from the conserved cysteine through the conserved F or W. A D gene is named only where the DNA matches it firmly. Clone size appears in some rows only: once, few, many, or a class for an expanded clone.

TRBJ1-6,many,TRBV20-1,-,TGCAGTGCTAGAGAATGGGATGTGGATTCACCCCTCCACTTT,CSAREWDVDSPLHF
TRBJ1-2,many,TRBV28,TRBD1,TGTGCCAGCAGCTTAAACAGGGGTTCCTATGGCTACACCTTC,CASSLNRGSYGYTF
TRBJ2-7,many,TRBV11-1,-,TGTGCCAGCAGCCAGGGTGAGGGGTTCAGCTCCTACGAGCAGTACTTC,CASSQGEGFSSYEQYF
TRBJ1-1,many,TRBV12-3/TRBV12-4,TRBD1,TGTGCCAGCAGACAGGGACAGACCTTTGAAGCTTTCTTT,CASRQGQTFEAFF
TRBJ2-7,medium-sized,TRBV28,TRBD1,TGTGCCAGCAGTTTATTCGGGCAGGGGGTGGGCGAGCAGTACTTC,CASSLFGQGVGEQYF
TRBJ2-6,many,TRBV7-2,-,TGTGCCAGCAGCCTTGGGTCTGGGGCCAACGTCCTGACTTTC,CASSLGSGANVLTF
TRBJ2-5,-,TRBV15,-,TGTGCCACCAGCCTGACGGGCCCCCAATATACCCAGTACTTC,CATSLTGPQYTQYF
TRBJ2-5,many,TRBV5-1,TRBD2,TGCGCCAGCAGCCGGGGCCGTCAGCGGCGGGAGTGGATAGAGACCCAGTACTTC,CASSRGRQRREWIETQYF
TRBJ1-2,-,TRBV12-3/TRBV12-4,TRBD1,TGTGCCAGCAGTTTCTTACAGGGGGCAGGCTACACCTTC,CASSFLQGAGYTF
TRBJ2-3,many,TRBV2,-,TGTGCCAGCAGTGACTTACGGTGGGACCAAGATACGCAGTATTTT,CASSDLRWDQDTQYF
TRBJ2-3,many,TRBV9,-,TGTGCCAGCAGCGTAGGTCACGGGACAAGGGCGGATACGCAGTATTTT,CASSVGHGTRADTQYF
TRBJ1-2,many,TRBV9,-,TGTGCCAGCAGCGAGGACCCGTTCGGGGGCTACACCTTC,CASSEDPFGGYTF
TRBJ1-2,many,TRBV9,TRBD1,TGTGCCAGCAGCGCAGGGGGCGGGGACTATGGCTACACCTTC,CASSAGGGDYGYTF
TRBJ2-1,many,TRBV9,TRBD1,TGTGCCAGCAGCGGGGACCGGGACAGAGCGATCAATGAGCAGTTCTTC,CASSGDRDRAINEQFF
TRBJ2-3,many,TRBV20-1,-,TGCAGTGCTAGAGCGGATACGCAGTATTTT,CSARADTQYF
TRBJ2-1,many,TRBV11-2,-,TGTGCCAGCAGCTCGCTGAGAGGATTGTACAATGAGCAGTTCTTC,CASSSLRGLYNEQFF
TRBJ1-4,few,TRBV7-9,-,TGTGCCAGCAGCTGGGCGGGTCTTAATGAAAAACTGTTTTTT,CASSWAGLNEKLFF
TRBJ1-2,many,TRBV2,TRBD1,TGTGCCAGCAGGCCCCTGGAGGGGGCGTGGGGCTACACCTTC,CASRPLEGAWGYTF
TRBJ2-2,many,TRBV20-1,TRBD1,TGCAGTGCTAGGGGATCCACAGGGGACGACACCGGGGAGCTGTTTTTT,CSARGSTGDDTGELFF
TRBJ2-3,many,TRBV9,TRBD2,TGTGCCAGCAGCCCCTCAACTAGCGGGGGGGCGAAAGATACGCAGTATTTT,CASSPSTSGGAKDTQYF
TRBJ1-1,many,TRBV28,TRBD1,TGTGCCAGCAGCTCCCCATGGGGGACAGCGAACACTGAAGCTTTCTTT,CASSSPWGTANTEAFF
TRBJ2-2,-,TRBV11-2,-,TGTGCCAGCATCCCCTCCTGGCAGGGTGGCACCTGGGAGCTGTTTTTT,CASIPSWQGGTWELFF
TRBJ2-5,once,TRBV20-1,TRBD2,TGCAGTGCTAGAGAGCCTAGCGGAGGTGAAGAGACCAAGTACTTC,CSAREPSGGEETKYF
TRBJ2-5,-,TRBV7-3,-,TGTTCCAGCAGCTTTGGCGGTATAAACACAGAGACCCAGTACTTC,CSSSFGGINTETQYF
TRBJ2-1,-,TRBV4-2,TRBD2,TGTGCCAGCAGCCAAGCGACGGGAGGAAAGACGGGCGGTGAGCAGTTCTTC,CASSQATGGKTGGEQFF
TRBJ2-7,few,TRBV6-1,TRBD1,TGTGCCAGCAGTCCGTCGACAGGGACCACCTACGAGCAGTACTTC,CASSPSTGTTYEQYF
TRBJ1-2,medium-sized,TRBV6-1,-,TGTGCCAGCAGGAACCCGGGACTCACGCTAAACTATGGCTACACCTTC,CASRNPGLTLNYGYTF
TRBJ1-3,many,TRBV2,-,TGTGCCAGCAATCACAGGGACCTTGGAAACACCATATATTTT,CASNHRDLGNTIYF
TRBJ1-1,many,TRBV5-1,-,TGCGCCAGCAGCTTGGTCGGGGGGGGTGTGGACACTGAAGCTTTCTTT,CASSLVGGGVDTEAFF
TRBJ1-1,many,TRBV29-1,-,TGCAGCGGGAAGCGAGTGAACACTGAAGCTTTCTTT,CSGKRVNTEAFF
TRBJ1-3,many,TRBV28,-,TGTGCCAGCAGTTTGGGGTCGGTCTCTGGAAACACCATATATTTT,CASSLGSVSGNTIYF
TRBJ1-2,-,TRBV5-1,-,TGCGCCAGCAGCTTGTCGGGCGGTAACTATGGCTACACCTTC,CASSLSGGNYGYTF
TRBJ1-1,many,TRBV12-3/TRBV12-4,-,TGTGCCAGCAGCCGACAGGCTCTGAACACTGAAGCTTTCTTT,CASSRQALNTEAFF